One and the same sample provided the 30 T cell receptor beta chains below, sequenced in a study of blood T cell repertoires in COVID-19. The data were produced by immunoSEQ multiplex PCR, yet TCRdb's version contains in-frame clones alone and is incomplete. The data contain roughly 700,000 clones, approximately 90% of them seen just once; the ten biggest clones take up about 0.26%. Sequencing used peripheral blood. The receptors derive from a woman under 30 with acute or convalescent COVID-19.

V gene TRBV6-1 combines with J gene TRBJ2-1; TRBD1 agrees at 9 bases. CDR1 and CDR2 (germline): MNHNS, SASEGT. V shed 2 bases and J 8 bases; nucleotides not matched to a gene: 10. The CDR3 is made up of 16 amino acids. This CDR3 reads CASSEPPGQGFDEQFF. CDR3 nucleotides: TGTGCCAGCAGTGAACCGCCGGGACAGGGTTTTGATGAGCAGTTCTTC.

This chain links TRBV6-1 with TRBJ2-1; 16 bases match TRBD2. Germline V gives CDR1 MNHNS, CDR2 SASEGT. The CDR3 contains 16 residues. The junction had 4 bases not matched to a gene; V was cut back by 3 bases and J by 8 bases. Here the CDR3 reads CASSDGTSGGAYEQFF. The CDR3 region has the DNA TGTGCCAGCAGTGACGGGACTAGCGGGGGGGCTTATGAGCAGTTCTTC.

CDR3 nucleotide sequence: TGTGCCAGCAGTTTACATGTGGGGGGAATGAACACTGAAGCTTTCTTT. Its protein product is CASSLHVGGMNTEAFF. The chain recombines TRBV27 with TRBJ1-1; D possibly corresponds to TRBD1 (5 bases). Germline CDR1 is MNHEY and CDR2 is SMNVEV (reference sequence). This CDR3 region has 16 residues. Between the trimmed V and J ends, which lost 2 bases and 0 bases, there was a span of 13 bases.

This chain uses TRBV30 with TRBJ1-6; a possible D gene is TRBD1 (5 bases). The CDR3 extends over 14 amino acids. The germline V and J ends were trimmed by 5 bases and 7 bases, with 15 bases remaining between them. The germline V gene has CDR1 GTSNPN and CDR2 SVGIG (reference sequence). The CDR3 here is CAWDTAGRNSPLHF. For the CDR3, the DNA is TGTGCCTGGGACACCGCAGGGCGCAATTCACCCCTCCACTTT.

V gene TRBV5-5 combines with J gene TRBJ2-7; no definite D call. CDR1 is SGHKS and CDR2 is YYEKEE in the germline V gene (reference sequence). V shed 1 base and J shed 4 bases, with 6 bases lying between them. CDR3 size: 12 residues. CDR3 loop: CASSLFEYEQYF. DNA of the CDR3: TGTGCCAGCAGCTTGTTCGAGTACGAGCAGTACTTC.

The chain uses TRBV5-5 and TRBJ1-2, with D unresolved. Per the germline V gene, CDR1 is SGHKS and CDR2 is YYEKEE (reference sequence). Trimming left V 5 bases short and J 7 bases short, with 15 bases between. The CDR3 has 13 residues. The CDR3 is CASSSEVAGGYTF. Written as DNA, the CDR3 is TGTGCCAGCAGTTCAGAGGTTGCTGGTGGCTACACCTTC.

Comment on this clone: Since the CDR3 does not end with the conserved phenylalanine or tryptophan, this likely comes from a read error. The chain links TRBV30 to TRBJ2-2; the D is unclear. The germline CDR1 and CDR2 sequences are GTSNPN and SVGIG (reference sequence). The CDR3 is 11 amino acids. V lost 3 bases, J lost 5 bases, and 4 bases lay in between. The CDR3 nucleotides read TGTGCCTGGAGATCAACCGGGGAGCTGTTTTCT. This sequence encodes CAWRSTGELFS.

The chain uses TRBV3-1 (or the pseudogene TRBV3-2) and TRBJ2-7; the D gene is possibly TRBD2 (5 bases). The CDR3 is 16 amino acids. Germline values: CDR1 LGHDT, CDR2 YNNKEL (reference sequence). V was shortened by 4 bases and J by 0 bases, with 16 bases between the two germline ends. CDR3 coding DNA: TGTGCCAGCAGCCGACCAAAGGACTCCAGCTCCTACGAGCAGTACTTC. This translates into CASSRPKDSSSYEQYF.

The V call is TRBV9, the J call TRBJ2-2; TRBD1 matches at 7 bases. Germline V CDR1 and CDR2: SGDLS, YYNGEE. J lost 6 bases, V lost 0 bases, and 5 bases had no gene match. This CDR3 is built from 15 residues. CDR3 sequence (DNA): TGTGCCAGCAGCGTAGTGGGGCAGGGGGCCGGGGAGCTGTTTTTT. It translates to CASSVVGQGAGELFF.

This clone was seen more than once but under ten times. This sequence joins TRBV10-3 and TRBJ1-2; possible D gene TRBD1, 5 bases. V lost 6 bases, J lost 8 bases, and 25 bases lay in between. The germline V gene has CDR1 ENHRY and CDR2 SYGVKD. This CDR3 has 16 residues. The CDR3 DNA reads TGTGCCATCAGAGGAGGTACCCAGGGAGGTACGGAAGGCTACACCTTC. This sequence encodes CAIRGGTQGGTEGYTF.

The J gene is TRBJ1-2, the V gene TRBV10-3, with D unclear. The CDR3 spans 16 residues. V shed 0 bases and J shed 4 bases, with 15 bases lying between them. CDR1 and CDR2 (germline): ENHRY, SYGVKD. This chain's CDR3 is CAISESRGLRVYGYTF. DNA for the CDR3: TGTGCCATCAGTGAGTCGCGGGGATTAAGGGTCTATGGCTACACCTTC.

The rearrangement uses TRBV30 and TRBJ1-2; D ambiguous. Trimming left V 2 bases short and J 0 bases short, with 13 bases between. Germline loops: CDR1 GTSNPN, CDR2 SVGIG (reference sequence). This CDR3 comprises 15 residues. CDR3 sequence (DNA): TGTGCCTGGAGTCCCGAGGTCCGTTCTAACTATGGCTACACCTTC. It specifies CAWSPEVRSNYGYTF.

Written as DNA, the CDR3 is TGCGCCAGCAGCTCGGGGGACTGGAGGAATTCACCCCTCCACTTT. This sequence encodes CASSSGDWRNSPLHF. The chain uses TRBV5-1 and TRBJ1-6; D might be TRBD1 (5 bases). Germline values: CDR1 SGHRS, CDR2 YFSETQ. CDR3 length: 15 residues. V lost 3 bases to trimming and J lost 7 bases, with 14 bases between them.

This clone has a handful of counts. CDR3 loop: CSVEEGWGYTF. In nucleotides, the CDR3 is TGCAGCGTTGAGGAGGGCTGGGGCTACACCTTC. This sequence joins TRBV29-1 and TRBJ1-2; D gene ambiguous. This CDR3 is built from 11 residues. V gave up 3 bases and J gave up 8 bases, with 10 bases separating them. The germline gives CDR1 SQVTM, CDR2 ANQGSEA.

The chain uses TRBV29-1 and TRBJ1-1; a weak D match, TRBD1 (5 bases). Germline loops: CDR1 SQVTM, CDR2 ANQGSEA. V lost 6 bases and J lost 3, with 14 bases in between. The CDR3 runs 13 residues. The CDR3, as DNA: TGCAGCGTGGACCAGGGTGGTTACACTGAAGCTTTCTTT. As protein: CSVDQGGYTEAFF. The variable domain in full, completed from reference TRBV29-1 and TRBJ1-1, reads SAVISQKPSRDICQRGTSLTIQCQVDSQVTMMFWYRQQPGQSLTLIATANQGSEATYESGFVIDKFPISRPNLTFSTLTVSNMSPEDSSIYLCSVDQGGYTEAFFGQGTRLTVV.

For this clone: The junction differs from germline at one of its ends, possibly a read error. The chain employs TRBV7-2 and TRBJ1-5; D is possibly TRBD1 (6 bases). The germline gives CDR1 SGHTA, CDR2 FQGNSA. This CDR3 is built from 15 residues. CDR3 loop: CASSLWAGADQPQHF. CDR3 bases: TGTGCCAGTAGCTTATGGGCAGGGGCCGATCAGCCCCAGCATTTT.

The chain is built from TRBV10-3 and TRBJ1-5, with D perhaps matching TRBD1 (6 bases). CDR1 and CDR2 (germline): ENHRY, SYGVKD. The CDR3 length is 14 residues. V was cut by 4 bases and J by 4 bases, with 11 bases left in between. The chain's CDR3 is CAISVGGGNQPQHF. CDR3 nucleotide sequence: TGTGCCATCAGTGTGGGAGGGGGGAATCAGCCCCAGCATTTT.

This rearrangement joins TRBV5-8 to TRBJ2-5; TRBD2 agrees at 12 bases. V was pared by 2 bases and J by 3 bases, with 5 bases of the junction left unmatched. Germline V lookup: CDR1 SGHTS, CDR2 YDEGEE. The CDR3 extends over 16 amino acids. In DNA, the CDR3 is TGTGCCAGCAGCTTCCTAGCGGGGGGGCATAAAGAGACCCAGTACTTC. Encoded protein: CASSFLAGGHKETQYF.

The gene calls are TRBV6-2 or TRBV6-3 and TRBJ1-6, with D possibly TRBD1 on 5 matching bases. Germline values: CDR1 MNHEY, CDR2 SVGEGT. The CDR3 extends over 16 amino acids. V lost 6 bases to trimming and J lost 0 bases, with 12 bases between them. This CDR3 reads CASSGAVTSYNSPLHF. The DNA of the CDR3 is TGTGCCAGCAGCGGGGCTGTAACCTCCTATAATTCACCCCTCCACTTT.

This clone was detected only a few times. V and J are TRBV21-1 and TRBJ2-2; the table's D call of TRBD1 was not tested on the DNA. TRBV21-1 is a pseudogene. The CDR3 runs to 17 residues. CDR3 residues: CASLVRLTGPNTGELFF. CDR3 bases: TGTGCCAGCTTGGTTCGACTGACAGGTCCGAACACCGGGGAGCTGTTTTTT.

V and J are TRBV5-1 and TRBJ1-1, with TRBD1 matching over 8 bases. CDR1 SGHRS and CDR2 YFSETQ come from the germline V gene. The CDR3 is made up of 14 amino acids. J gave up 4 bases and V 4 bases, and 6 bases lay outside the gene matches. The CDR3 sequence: CASSGQGLGTEAFF. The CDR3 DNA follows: TGCGCCAGCAGCGGACAGGGCTTGGGCACTGAAGCTTTCTTT.

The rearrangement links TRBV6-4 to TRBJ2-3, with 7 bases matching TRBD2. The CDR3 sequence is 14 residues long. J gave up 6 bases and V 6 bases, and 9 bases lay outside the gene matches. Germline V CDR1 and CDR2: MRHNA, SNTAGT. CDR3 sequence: CASSQTVGGDTQYF. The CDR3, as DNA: TGTGCCAGCAGCCAAACGGTCGGGGGGGATACGCAGTATTTT.

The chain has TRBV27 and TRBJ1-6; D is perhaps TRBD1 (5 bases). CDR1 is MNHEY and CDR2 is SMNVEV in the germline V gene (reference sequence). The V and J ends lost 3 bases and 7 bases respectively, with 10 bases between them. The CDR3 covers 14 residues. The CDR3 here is CASSFQGNNSPLHF. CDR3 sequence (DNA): TGTGCCAGCAGTTTCCAGGGAAACAATTCACCCCTCCACTTT.

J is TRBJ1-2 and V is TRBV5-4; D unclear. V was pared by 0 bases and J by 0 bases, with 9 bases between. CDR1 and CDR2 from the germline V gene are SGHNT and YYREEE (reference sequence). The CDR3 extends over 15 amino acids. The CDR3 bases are TGTGCCAGCAGCTTGGGCGCCGGAGCTAACTATGGCTACACCTTC. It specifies CASSLGAGANYGYTF.

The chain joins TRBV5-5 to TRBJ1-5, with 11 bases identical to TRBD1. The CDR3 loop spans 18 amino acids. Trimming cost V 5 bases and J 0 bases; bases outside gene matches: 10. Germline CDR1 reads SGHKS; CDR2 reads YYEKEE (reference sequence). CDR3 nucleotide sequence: TGTGCCAGCAGTTCTCAACCGGGACAGGGGGTTAGCAATCAGCCCCAGCATTTT. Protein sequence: CASSSQPGQGVSNQPQHF.

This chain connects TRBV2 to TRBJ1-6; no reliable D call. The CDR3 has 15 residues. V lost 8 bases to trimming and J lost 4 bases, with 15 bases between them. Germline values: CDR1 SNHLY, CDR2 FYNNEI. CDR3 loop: CASFSRPPYNSPLHF. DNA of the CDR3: TGTGCCAGCTTTAGCCGTCCGCCTTATAATTCACCCCTCCACTTT.

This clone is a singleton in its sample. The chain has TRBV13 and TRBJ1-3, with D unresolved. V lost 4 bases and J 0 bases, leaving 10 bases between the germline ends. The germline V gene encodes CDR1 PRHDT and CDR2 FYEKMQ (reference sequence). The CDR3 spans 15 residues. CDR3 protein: CASSSRLGSGNTIYF. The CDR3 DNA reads TGTGCCAGCAGCTCTCGACTGGGCTCTGGAAACACCATATATTTT.

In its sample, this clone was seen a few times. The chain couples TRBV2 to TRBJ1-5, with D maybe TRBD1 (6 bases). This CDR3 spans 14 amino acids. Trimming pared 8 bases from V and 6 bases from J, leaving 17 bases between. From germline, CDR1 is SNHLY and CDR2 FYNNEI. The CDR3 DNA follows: TGTGCCAGCTGCTGGACAGAAGGCGTTCAGCCCCAGCATTTT. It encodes CASCWTEGVQPQHF.

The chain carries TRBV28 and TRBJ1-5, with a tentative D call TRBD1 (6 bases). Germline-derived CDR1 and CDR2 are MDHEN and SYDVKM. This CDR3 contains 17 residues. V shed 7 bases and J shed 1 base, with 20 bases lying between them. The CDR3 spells CASKGQGILQSNQPQHF. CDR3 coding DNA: TGTGCCAGCAAAGGCCAGGGGATTCTCCAGAGCAATCAGCCCCAGCATTTT.

CDR3: CASKGGLSGANSPLHF. The CDR3 bases are TGTGCCAGCAAAGGGGGTCTGTCAGGGGCTAATTCACCCCTCCACTTT. The rearrangement joins TRBV19 to TRBJ1-6; the D gene is possibly TRBD1 (6 bases). V dropped 9 bases and J dropped 6 bases, with 21 bases sitting between them. The CDR3 has 16 amino acids. The germline CDR1 and CDR2 sequences are LNHDA and SQIVND (reference sequence). The full variable domain, its missing parts supplied by reference TRBV19 and TRBJ1-6, is DGGITQSPKYLFRKEGQNVTLSCEQNLNHDAMYWYRQDPGQGLRLIYYSQIVNDFQKGDIAEGYSVSREKKESFPLTVTSAQKNPTAFYLCASKGGLSGANSPLHFGNGTRLTVT.